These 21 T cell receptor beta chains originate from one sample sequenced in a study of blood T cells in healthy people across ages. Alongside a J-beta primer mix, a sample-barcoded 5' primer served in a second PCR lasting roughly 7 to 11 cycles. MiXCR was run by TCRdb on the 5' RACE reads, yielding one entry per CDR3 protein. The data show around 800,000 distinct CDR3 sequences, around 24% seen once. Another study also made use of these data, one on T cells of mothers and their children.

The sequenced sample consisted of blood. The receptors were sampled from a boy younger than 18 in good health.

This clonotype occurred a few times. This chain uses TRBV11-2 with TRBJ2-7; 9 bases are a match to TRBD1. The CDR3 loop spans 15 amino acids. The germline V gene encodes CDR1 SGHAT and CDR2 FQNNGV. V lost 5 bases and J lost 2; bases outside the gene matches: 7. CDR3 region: CASSPRTGAAYEQYF. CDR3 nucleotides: TGTGCCAGCAGCCCGCGGACAGGGGCCGCCTACGAGCAGTACTTC.

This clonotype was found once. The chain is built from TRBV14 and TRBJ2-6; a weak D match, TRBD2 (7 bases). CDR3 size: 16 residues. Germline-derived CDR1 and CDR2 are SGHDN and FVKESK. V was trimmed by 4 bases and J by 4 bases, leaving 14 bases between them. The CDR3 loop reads CASSRWGGPGANVLTF. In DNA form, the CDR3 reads TGTGCCAGCAGCCGTTGGGGGGGGCCCGGGGCCAACGTCCTGACTTTC.

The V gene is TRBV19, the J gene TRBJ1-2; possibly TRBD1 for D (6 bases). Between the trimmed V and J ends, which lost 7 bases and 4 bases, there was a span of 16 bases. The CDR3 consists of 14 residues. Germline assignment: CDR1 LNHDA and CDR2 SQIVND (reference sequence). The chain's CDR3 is CASIPGGVGYGYTF. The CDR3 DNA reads TGTGCCAGTATTCCCGGGGGCGTCGGCTATGGCTACACCTTC.

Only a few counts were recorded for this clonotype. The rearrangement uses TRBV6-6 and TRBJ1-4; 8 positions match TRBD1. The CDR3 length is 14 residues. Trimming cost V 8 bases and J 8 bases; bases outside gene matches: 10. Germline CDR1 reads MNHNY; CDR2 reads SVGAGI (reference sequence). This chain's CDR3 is CASGGDRGNEKLFF. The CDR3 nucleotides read TGTGCCAGCGGAGGAGACAGGGGAAACGAAAAACTGTTTTTT.

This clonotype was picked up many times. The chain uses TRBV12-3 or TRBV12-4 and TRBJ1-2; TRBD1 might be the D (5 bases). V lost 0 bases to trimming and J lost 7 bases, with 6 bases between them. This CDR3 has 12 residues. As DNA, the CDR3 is TGTGCCAGCAGTTTAGCAAGGGGTGGCTACACCTTC. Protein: CASSLARGGYTF.

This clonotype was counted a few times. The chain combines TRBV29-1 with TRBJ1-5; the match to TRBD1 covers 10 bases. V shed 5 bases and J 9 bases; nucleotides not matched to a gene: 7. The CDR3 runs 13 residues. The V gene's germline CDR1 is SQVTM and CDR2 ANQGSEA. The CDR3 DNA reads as TGCAGCGTTCGGACAGGGGGGATGACGCCCCAGCATTTT. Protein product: CSVRTGGMTPQHF.

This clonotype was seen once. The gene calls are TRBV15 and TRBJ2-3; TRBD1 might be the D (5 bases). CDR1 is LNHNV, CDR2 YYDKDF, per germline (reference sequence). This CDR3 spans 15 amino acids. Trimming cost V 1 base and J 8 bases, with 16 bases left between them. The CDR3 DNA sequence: TGTGCCACCAGCAGAGTTACAGGCGATGGAGCTACGCAGTATTTT. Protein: CATSRVTGDGATQYF.

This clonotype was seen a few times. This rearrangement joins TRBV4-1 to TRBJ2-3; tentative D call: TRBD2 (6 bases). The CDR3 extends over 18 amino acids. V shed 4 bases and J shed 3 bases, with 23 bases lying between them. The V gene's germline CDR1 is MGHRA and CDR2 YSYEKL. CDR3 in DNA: TGCGCCAGCAGCCCCCAGGACCCCCGACTAGGCCGTACAGATACGCAGTATTTT. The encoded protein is CASSPQDPRLGRTDTQYF.

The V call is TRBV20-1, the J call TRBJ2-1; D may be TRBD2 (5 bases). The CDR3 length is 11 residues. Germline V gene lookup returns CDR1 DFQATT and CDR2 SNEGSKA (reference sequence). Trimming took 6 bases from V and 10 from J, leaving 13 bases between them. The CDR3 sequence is CSATRGWEQFF. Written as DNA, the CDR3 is TGCAGTGCAACACGGGGTTGGGAGCAGTTCTTC.

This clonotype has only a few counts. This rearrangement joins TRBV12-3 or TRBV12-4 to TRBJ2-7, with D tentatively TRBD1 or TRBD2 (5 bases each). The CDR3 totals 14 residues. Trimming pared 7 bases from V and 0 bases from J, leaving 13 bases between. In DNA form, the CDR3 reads TGTGCCAGCAATCCCCGGGGCAGCTCCTACGAGCAGTACTTC. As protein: CASNPRGSSYEQYF.

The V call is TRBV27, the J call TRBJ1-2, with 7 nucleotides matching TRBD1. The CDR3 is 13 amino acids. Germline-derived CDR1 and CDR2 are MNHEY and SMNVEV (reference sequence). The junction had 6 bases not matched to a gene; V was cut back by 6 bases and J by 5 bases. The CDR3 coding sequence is TGTGCCAGCAGCAGAACAGGGGAGTATGGCTACACCTTC. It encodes CASSRTGEYGYTF.

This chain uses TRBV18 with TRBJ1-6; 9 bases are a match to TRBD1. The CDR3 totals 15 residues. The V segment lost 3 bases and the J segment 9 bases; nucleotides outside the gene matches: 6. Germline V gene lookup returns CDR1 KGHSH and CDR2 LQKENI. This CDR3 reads CASSPSGTGTSPLHF. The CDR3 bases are TGTGCCAGCTCACCCTCCGGGACAGGGACTTCACCCCTCCACTTT.

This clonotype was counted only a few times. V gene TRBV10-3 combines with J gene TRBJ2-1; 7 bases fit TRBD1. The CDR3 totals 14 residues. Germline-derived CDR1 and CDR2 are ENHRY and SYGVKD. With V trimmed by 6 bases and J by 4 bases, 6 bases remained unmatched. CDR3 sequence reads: CAIRRTGDYNEQFF. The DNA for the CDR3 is TGTGCCATCAGGCGGACAGGAGATTACAATGAGCAGTTCTTC.

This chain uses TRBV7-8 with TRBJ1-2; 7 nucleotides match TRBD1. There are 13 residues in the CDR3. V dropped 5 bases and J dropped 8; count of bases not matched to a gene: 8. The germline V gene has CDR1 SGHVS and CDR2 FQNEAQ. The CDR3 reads CASSPQGVGGYTF. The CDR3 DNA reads TGTGCCAGCAGCCCCCAGGGGGTGGGCGGCTACACCTTC. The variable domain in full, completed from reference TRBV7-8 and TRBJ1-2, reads GAGVSQSPRYKVAKRGQDVALRCDPISGHVSLFWYQQALGQGPEFLTYFQNEAQLDKSGLPSDRFFAERPEGSVSTLKIQRTQQEDSAVYLCASSPQGVGGYTFGSGTRLTVV.

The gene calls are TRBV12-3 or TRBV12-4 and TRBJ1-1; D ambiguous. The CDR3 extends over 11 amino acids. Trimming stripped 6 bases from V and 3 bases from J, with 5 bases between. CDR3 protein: CASRTDTEAFF. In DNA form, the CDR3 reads TGTGCCAGCAGAACCGACACTGAAGCTTTCTTT.

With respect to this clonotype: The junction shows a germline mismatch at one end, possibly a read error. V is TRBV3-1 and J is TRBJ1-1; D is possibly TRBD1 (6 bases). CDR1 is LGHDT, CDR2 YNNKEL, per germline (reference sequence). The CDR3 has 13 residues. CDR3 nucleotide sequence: TGTGCCAGCAGCTTTCGCAGGGGTTCGGAAGCCTTCTTT. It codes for CASSFRRGSEAFF.

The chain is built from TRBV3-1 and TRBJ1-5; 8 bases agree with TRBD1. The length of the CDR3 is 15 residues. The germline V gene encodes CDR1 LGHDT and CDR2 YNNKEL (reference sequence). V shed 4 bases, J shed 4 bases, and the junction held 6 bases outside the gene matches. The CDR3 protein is CASSPRTGFNQPQHF. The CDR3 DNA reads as TGTGCCAGCAGCCCAAGGACAGGGTTTAATCAGCCCCAGCATTTT.

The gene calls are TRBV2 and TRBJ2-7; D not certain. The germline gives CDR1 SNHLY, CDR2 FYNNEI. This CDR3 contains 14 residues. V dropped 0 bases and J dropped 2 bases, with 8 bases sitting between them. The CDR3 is CASSEATWTYEQYF. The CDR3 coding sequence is TGTGCCAGCAGTGAAGCAACATGGACCTACGAGCAGTACTTC.

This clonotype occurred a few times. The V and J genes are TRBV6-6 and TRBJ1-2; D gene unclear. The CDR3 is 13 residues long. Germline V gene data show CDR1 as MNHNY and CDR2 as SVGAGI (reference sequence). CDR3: CAMGGPANYGYTF. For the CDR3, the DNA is TGTGCGATGGGAGGGCCAGCTAACTATGGCTACACCTTC.

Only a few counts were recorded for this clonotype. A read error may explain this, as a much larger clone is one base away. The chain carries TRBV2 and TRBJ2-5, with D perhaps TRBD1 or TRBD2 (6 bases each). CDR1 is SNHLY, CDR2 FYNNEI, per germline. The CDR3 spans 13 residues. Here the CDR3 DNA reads TGTGCCAGCGGTGATGGGGGGCTTGAGACCCAGTACTTC. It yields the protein CASGDGGLETQYF.

Here the CDR3 DNA reads TGCGCCAGCAGCAGTACGGACAGGGGTGGGGGAGAGACCCAGTACTTC. Encoded protein: CASSSTDRGGGETQYF. The genes are TRBV5-1 and TRBJ2-5; TRBD1 matches 9 bases. Trimming removed 4 bases from V and 4 bases from J; junction bases left unmatched: 11. Germline V lookup: CDR1 SGHRS, CDR2 YFSETQ. The CDR3 has 16 residues.